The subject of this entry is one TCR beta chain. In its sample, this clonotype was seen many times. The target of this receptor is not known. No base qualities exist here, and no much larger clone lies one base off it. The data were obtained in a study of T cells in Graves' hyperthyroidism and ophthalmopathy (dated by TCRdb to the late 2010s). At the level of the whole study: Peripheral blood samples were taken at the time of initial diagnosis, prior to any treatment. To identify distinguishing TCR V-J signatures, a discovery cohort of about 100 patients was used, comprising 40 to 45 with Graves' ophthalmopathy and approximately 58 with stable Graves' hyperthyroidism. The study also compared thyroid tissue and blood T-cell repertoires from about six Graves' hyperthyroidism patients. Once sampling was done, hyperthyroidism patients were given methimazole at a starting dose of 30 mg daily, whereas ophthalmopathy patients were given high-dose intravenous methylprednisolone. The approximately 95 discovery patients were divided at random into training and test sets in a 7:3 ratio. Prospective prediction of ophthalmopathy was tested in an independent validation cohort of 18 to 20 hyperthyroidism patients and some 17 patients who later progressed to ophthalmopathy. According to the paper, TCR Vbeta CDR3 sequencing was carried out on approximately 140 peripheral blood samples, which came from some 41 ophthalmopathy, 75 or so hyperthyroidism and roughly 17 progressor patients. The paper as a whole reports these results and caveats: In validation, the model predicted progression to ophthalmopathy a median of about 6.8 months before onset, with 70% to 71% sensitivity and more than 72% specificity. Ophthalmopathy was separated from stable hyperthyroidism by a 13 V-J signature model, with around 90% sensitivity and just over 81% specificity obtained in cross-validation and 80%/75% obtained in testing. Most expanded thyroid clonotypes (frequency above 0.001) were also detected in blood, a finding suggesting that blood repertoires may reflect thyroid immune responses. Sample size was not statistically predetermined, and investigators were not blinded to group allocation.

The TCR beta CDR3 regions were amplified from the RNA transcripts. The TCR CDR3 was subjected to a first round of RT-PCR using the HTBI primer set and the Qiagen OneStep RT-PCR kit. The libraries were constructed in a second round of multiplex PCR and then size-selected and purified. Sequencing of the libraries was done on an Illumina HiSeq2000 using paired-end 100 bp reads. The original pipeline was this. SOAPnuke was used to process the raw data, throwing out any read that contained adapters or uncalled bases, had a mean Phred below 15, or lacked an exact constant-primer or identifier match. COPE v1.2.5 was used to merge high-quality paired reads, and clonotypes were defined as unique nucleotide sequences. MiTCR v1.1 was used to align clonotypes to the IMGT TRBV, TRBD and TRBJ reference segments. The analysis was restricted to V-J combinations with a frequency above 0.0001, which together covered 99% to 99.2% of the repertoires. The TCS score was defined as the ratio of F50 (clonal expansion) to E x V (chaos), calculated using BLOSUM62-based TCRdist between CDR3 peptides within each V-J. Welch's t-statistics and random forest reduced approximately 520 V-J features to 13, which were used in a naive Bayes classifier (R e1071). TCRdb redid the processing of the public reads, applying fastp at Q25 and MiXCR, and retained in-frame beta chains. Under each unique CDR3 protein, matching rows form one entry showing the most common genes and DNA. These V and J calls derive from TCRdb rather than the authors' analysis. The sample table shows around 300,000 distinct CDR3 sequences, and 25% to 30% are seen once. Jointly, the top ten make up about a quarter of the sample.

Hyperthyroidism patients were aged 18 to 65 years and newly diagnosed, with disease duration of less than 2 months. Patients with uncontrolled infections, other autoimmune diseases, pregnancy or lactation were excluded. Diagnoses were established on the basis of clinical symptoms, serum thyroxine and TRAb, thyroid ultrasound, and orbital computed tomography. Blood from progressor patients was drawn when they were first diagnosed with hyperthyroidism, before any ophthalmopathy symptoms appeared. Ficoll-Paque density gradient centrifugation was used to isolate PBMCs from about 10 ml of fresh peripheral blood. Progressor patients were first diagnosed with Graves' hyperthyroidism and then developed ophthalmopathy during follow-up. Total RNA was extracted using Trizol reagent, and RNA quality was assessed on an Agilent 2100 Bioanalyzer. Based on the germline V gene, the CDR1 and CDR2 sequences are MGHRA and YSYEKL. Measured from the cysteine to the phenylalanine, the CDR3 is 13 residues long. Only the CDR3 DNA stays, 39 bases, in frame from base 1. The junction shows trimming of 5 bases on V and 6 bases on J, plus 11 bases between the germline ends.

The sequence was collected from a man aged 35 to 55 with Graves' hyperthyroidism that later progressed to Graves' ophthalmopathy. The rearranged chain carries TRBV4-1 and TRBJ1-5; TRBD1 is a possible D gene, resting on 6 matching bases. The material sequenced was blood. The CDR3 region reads CASSTQGPQPQHF. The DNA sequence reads TGCGCCAGCAGCACACAGGGACCTCAGCCCCAGCATTTT.